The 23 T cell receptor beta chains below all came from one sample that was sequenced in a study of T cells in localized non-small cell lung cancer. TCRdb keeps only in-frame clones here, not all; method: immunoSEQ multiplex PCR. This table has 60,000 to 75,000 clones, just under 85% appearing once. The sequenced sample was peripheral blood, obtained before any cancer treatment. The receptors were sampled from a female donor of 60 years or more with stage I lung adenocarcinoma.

In DNA form, the CDR3 reads TGTGCCAGCAGTGTTCAACCGGCAAAACTGTTTTTT. It translates to CASSVQPAKLFF. This chain links TRBV6-1 with TRBJ1-4, with no clear D. This CDR3 is 12 amino acids long. Trimming shortened V by 4 bases and J by 10 bases, and 10 bases separated the two germline ends. CDR1 and CDR2 (germline): MNHNS, SASEGT.

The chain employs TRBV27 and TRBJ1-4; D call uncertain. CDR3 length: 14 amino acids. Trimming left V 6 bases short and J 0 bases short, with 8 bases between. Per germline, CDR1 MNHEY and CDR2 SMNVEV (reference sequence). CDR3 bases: TGTGCCAGCAGATCCGGGACAACTAATGAAAAACTGTTTTTT. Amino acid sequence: CASRSGTTNEKLFF.

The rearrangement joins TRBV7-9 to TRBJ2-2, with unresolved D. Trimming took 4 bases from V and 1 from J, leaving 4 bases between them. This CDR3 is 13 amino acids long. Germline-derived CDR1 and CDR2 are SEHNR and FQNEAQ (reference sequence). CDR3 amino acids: CASSYLNTGELFF. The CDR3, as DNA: TGTGCCAGCAGCTACCTGAACACCGGGGAGCTGTTTTTT.

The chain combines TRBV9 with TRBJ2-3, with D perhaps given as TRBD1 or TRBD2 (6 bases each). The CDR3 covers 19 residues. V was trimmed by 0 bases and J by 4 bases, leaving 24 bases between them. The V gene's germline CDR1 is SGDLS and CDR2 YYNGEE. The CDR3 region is CASSVDPPGGIGGADTQYF. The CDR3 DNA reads TGTGCCAGCAGCGTAGATCCACCTGGGGGGATAGGGGGTGCAGATACGCAGTATTTT.

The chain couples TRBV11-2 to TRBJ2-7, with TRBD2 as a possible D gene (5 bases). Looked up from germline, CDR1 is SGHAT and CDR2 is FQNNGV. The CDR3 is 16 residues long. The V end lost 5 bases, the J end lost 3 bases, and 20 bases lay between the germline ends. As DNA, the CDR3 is TGTGCCAGCAGCCCCCCGTGGGGAGTCCGCCGCTACGAGCAGTACTTC. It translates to CASSPPWGVRRYEQYF.

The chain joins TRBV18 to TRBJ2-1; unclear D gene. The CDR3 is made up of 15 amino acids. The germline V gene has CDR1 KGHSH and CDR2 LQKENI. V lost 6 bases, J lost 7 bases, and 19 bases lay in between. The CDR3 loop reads CASSRLPGNWNEQFF. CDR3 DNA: TGTGCCAGCTCTCGACTCCCGGGCAACTGGAATGAGCAGTTCTTC.

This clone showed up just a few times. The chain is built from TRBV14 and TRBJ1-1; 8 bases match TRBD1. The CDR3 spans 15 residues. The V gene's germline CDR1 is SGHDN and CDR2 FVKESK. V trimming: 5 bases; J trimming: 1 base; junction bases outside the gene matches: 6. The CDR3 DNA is TGTGCCAGCAGCTTCCGGACAGGGTGGAACACTGAAGCTTTCTTT. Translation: CASSFRTGWNTEAFF.

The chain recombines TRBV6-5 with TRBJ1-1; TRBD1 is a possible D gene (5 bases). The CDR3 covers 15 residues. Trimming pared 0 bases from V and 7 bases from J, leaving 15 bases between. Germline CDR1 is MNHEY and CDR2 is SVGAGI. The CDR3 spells CASSYSSGPKREAFF. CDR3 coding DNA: TGTGCCAGCAGTTACTCGTCAGGGCCAAAGCGTGAAGCTTTCTTT.

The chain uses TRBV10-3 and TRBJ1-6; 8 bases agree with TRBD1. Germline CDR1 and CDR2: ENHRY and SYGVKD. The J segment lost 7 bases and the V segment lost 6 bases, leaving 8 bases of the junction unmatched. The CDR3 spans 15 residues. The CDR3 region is CAIRTTGAQNSPLHF. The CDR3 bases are TGTGCCATCAGGACGACAGGGGCGCAAAATTCACCCCTCCACTTT.

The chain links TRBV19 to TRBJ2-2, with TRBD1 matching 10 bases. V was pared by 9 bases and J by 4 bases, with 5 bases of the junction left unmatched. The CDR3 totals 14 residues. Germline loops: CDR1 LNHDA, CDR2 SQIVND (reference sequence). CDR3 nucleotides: TGTGCCAGCCGGGACAGGGGAGTCACCGGGGAGCTGTTTTTT. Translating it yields CASRDRGVTGELFF.

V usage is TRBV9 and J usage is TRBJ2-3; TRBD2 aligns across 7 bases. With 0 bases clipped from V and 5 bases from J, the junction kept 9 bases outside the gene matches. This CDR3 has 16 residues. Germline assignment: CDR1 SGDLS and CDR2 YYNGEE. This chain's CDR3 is CASSVADRGVGDTQYF. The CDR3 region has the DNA TGTGCCAGCAGCGTAGCTGACCGGGGGGTGGGAGATACGCAGTATTTT.

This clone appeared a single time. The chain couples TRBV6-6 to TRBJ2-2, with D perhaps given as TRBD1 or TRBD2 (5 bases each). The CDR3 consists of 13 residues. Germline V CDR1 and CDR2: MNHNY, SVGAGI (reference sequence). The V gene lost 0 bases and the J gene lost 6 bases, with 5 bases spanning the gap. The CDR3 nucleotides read TGTGCCAGCAGTTACTCGGGACCCGGGGAGCTGTTTTTT. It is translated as CASSYSGPGELFF.

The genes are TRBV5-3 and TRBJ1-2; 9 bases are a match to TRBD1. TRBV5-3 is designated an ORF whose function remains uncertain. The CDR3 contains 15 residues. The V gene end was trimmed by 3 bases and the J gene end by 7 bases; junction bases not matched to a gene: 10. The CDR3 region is CARSSKGQGTGGYTF. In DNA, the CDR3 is TGTGCCAGAAGCTCAAAGGGACAGGGAACGGGTGGCTACACCTTC.

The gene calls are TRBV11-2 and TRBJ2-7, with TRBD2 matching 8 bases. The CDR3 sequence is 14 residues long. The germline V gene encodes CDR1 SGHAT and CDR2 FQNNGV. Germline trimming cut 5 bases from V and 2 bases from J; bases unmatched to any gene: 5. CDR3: CASSPLAGTYEQYF. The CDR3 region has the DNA TGTGCCAGCAGCCCTTTAGCGGGAACCTACGAGCAGTACTTC.

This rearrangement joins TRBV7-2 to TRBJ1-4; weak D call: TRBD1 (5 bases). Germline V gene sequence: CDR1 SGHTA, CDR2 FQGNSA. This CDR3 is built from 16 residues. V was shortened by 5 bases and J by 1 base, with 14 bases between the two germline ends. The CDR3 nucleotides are TGTGCCAGCAGCCCGCCCCAGGGTGGAACTAATGAAAAACTGTTTTTT. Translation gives CASSPPQGGTNEKLFF.

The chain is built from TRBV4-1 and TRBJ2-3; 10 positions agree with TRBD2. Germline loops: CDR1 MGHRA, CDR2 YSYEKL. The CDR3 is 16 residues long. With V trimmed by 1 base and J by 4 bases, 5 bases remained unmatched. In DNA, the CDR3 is TGCGCCAGCAGCCAAGGTGGAGCGGGAGGGTCAGATACGCAGTATTTT. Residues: CASSQGGAGGSDTQYF.

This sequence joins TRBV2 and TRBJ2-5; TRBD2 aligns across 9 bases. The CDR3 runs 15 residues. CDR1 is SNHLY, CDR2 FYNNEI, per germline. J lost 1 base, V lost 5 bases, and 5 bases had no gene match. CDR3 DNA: TGTGCCAGCAGTTCGGAGCGGGGGGCCCAAGAGACCCAGTACTTC. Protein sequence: CASSSERGAQETQYF. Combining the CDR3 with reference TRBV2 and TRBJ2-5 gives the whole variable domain EPEVTQTPSHQVTQMGQEVILRCVPISNHLYFYWYRQILGQKVEFLVSFYNNEISEKSEIFDDQFSVERPDGSNFTLKIRSTKLEDSAMYFCASSSERGAQETQYFGPGTRLLVL.

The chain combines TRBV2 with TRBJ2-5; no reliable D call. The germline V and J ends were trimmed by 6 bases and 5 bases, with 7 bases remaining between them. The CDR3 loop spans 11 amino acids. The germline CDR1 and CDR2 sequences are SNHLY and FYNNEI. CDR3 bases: TGTGCCAGCAGGGTCGGGGAGACCCAGTACTTC. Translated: CASRVGETQYF.

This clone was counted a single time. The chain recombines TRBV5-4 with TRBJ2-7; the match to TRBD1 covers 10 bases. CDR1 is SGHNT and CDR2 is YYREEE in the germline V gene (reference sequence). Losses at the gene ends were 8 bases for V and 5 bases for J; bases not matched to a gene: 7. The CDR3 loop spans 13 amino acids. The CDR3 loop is CASSGTGVHEQYF. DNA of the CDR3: TGTGCCAGTTCCGGGACAGGGGTCCACGAGCAGTACTTC.

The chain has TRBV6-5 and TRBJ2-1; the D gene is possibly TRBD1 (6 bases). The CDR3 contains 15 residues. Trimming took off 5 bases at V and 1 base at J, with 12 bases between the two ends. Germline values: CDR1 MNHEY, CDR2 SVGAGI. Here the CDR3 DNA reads TGTGCCAGCAGTCCCCGACAGGATTCCTACAATGAGCAGTTCTTC. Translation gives CASSPRQDSYNEQFF.

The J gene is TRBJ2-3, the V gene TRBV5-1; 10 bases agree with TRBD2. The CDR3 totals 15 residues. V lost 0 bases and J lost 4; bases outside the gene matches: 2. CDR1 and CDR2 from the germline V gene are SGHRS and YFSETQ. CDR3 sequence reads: CASSLGLAGADTQYF. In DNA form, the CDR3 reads TGCGCCAGCAGCTTGGGGCTAGCGGGAGCAGATACGCAGTATTTT.

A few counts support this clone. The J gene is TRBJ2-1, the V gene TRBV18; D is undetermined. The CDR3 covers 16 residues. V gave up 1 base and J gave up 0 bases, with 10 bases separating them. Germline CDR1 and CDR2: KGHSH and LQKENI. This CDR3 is CASSPLGRSSYNEQFF. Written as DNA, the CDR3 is TGTGCCAGCTCACCACTGGGAAGGAGCTCCTACAATGAGCAGTTCTTC.

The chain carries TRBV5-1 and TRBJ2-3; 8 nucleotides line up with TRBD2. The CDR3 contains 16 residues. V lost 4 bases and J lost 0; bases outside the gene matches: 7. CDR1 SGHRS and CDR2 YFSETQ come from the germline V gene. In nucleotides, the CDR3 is TGCGCCAGCAGCCTTGGTAGCGGGACTAGCACAGATACGCAGTATTTT. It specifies CASSLGSGTSTDTQYF.